These T cell receptor beta chains were read from a single sample in a study of shared clonotypes between healthy human individuals. The protocol was immunoSEQ multiplex PCR, while the TCRdb copy is restricted to in-frame clones and leaves out a portion. The sample includes roughly 480,000 clones, 70% to 85% of them seen just once. Specimen: PBMCs. All receptors derive from a woman between 40 and 55 years old in good health. Some clones in this sample may be carry-over from other donors' samples. Each CDR3 is given with its conserved first and last residue.

v_gene	j_gene	CDR3aa
TRBV6-6	TRBJ2-5	CASSKTGPQETQYF
TRBV4-2	TRBJ2-7	CASSFLRYSPYEQYF
TRBV19	TRBJ1-2	CASSIEPQTRGYTF
TRBV13	TRBJ2-5	CASSQTETQYF
TRBV11-2	TRBJ1-5	CASSLSGGPLSNQPQHF
TRBV7-8	TRBJ2-6	CASSSSGRRSGANVLTF
TRBV6-5	TRBJ1-4	CASSYSMYTNEKLFF
TRBV5-4	TRBJ2-3	CASTPGSVSSTDTQYF
TRBV9	TRBJ2-7	CASSVAGTSGNEQYF
TRBV4-3	TRBJ2-1	CASSQDPSGSYDEQFF
TRBV15	TRBJ2-3	CATSRDGGGLGYTDTQYF
TRBV5-1	TRBJ2-3	CASSAGGGTTSTDTQYF
TRBV7-2	TRBJ2-6	CASSTGTHYWGGANVLTF
TRBV7-9	TRBJ1-4	CASSVGQGNEKLFF
TRBV6-1	TRBJ1-1	CASSELRGANTEAFF
TRBV28	TRBJ1-4	CASSLPTVEAVKLFF
TRBV5-1	TRBJ1-5	CASSLNGGGNQPQHF
TRBV30	TRBJ1-4	CAWSVPGTGDEKLFF
TRBV10-3	TRBJ2-1	CAPNPQLEQFF
TRBV14	TRBJ2-3	CASSRGLAPADTQYF